Listed here are 18 T cell receptor beta chains from one sample, sequenced in a study of yellow fever vaccine responses in identical twins. TCRdb passed the RT-PCR reads through MiXCR, listing each CDR3 protein once. The repertoire holds 3,500 or so distinct CDR3 sequences, with 85% to 90% as singletons. The material sequenced was T cells from blood (PBMCs), unsorted or a sorted subset (not recorded which), taken before or after yellow fever vaccination (not recorded which). The receptors come from a woman between 18 and 30 years old who received the yellow fever vaccine.

The chain links TRBV4-1 to TRBJ1-6, with a tentative D call TRBD1 (5 bases). The CDR3 is made up of 15 amino acids. Trimming shortened V by 4 bases and J by 12 bases, and 19 bases separated the two germline ends. Germline CDR1 reads MGHRA; CDR2 reads YSYEKL. The CDR3 DNA reads as TGCGCCAGCAGCCGAACGAGGGTCCAGGGTGGACCCCTCCACTTT. Amino acid sequence: CASSRTRVQGGPLHF.

The chain employs TRBV20-1 and TRBJ1-2; D ambiguous. The V and J ends lost 1 base and 2 bases respectively, with 11 bases between them. This CDR3 spans 14 amino acids. The germline gives CDR1 DFQATT, CDR2 SNEGSKA (reference sequence). The chain's CDR3 is CSARGERLNYGYTF. The CDR3 DNA reads as TGCAGTGCTAGAGGAGAGCGATTAAACTATGGCTACACCTTC.

This clonotype has only a few counts. The rearrangement uses TRBV10-1 and TRBJ1-5; D perhaps matches TRBD1 (6 bases). Trimming shortened V by 5 bases and J by 0 bases, and 14 bases separated the two germline ends. The CDR3 spans 16 residues. Germline CDR1 and CDR2: WNHNN and SYGVQD (reference sequence). The CDR3 DNA follows: TGCGCCAGCAGTTATTGGGGACAATATAGCAATCAGCCCCAGCATTTT. This encodes CASSYWGQYSNQPQHF.

V gene TRBV28 combines with J gene TRBJ2-7; D uncertain. Deletions cut 10 bases from V and 3 bases from J, with 10 bases between. The CDR3 is made up of 11 amino acids. Germline CDR1 is MDHEN and CDR2 is SYDVKM. In DNA form, the CDR3 reads TGTGCCACTACGGTTGACTACGAGCAGTACTTC. It is translated as CATTVDYEQYF.

The chain carries TRBV11-3 and TRBJ2-2; TRBD1 is a possible D gene (5 bases). This CDR3 is 15 amino acids long. In germline, CDR1 is SGHNT, CDR2 YENEEA. The V gene lost 3 bases and the J gene lost 2 bases, with 10 bases spanning the gap. The CDR3 reads CASSFRTPNTGELFF. As DNA, the CDR3 is TGTGCCAGCAGCTTTCGGACACCAAACACCGGGGAGCTGTTTTTT.

The V gene is TRBV20-1, the J gene TRBJ2-4; D is tentatively TRBD1 or TRBD2 (5 bases each). Trimming cost V 5 bases and J 5 bases, with 16 bases left between them. The CDR3 totals 14 residues. The V gene's germline CDR1 is DFQATT and CDR2 SNEGSKA (reference sequence). The CDR3 here is CSAFPPRGQNIQYF. CDR3 nucleotide sequence: TGCAGTGCTTTTCCCCCCCGGGGCCAAAACATTCAGTACTTC.

This chain connects TRBV19 to TRBJ2-3; 8 positions agree with TRBD1. The CDR3 length is 15 residues. Looked up from germline, CDR1 is LNHDA and CDR2 is SQIVND (reference sequence). J lost 6 bases, V lost 7 bases, and 12 bases had no gene match. The CDR3 DNA sequence: TGTGCCAGTACCCTCACAGGGGGAAGAGAGGATACGCAGTATTTT. This codes for CASTLTGGREDTQYF.

The chain links TRBV20-1 to TRBJ2-3, with D tentatively TRBD2 (6 bases). Germline V gene data show CDR1 as DFQATT and CDR2 as SNEGSKA (reference sequence). The CDR3 runs 13 residues. V was clipped by 6 bases and J by 10 bases, with 20 bases between them. The CDR3 sequence: CSARGLVFHPQYF. The CDR3 bases are TGCAGTGCCCGGGGACTGGTCTTTCACCCGCAGTATTTT.

This clonotype was detected once. The chain has TRBV4-3 and TRBJ2-7, with D hard to call. Germline values: CDR1 LGHNA, CDR2 YSLEER. The V and J ends lost 0 bases and 5 bases respectively, with 23 bases between them. The CDR3 consists of 18 residues. CDR3 sequence (DNA): TGCGCCAGCAGCCAAGATCTTTCCTTAGGAAGACTGGACCACGAGCAGTACTTC. It codes for CASSQDLSLGRLDHEQYF.

This chain connects TRBV5-1 to TRBJ2-3; 7 bases are shared with TRBD2. The CDR3 length is 16 residues. Losses at the gene ends were 0 bases for V and 4 bases for J; bases not matched to a gene: 8. Per germline, CDR1 SGHRS and CDR2 YFSETQ. The CDR3 here is CASSLVAGEGPDTQYF. CDR3 in DNA: TGCGCCAGCAGCTTGGTTGCGGGAGAGGGGCCAGATACGCAGTATTTT.

The chain joins TRBV10-3 to TRBJ1-2; no definite D call. V was clipped by 0 bases and J by 2 bases, with 4 bases between them. This CDR3 is 13 amino acids long. Per the germline V gene, CDR1 is ENHRY and CDR2 is SYGVKD. CDR3 nucleotide sequence: TGTGCCATCAGTGAGTCGGGAAACTATGGCTACACCTTC. Translation: CAISESGNYGYTF.

To note about this clonotype: At one end, the junction sequence differs from germline, possibly due to a read error. The chain recombines TRBV28 with TRBJ2-3; D unresolved. Germline loops: CDR1 MDHEN, CDR2 SYDVKM. The CDR3 consists of 11 residues. The DNA for the CDR3 is TGTGCCAGCAGTTTAGTCGATACGAAGTATTTT. It codes for CASSLVDTKYF.

This clonotype was detected once. This sequence joins TRBV4-3 and TRBJ2-2, with 9 bases identical to TRBD2. The ends lost 4 bases at V and 4 bases at J; junction bases unmatched: 4. The length of the CDR3 is 15 residues. Germline V gives CDR1 LGHNA, CDR2 YSLEER. This CDR3 reads CASSPRLAVTGELFF. The CDR3 nucleotides read TGCGCCAGCAGCCCCAGACTAGCGGTCACCGGGGAGCTGTTTTTT.

The V and J genes are TRBV9 and TRBJ2-3; 12 bases are shared with TRBD2. Unmatched junction bases numbered 12, after V lost 4 bases and J lost 3 bases. CDR1 and CDR2 from the germline V gene are SGDLS and YYNGEE. CDR3 size: 18 residues. The CDR3 DNA reads as TGTGCCAGCAGCATCCGACTAGCGGGGGCCGCGAGGACAGATACGCAGTATTTT. Encoded protein: CASSIRLAGAARTDTQYF. Combining the CDR3 with reference TRBV9 and TRBJ2-3 gives the whole variable domain DSGVTQTPKHLITATGQRVTLRCSPRSGDLSVYWYQQSLDQGLQFLIQYYNGEERAKGNILERFSAQQFPDLHSELNLSSLELGDSALYFCASSIRLAGAARTDTQYFGPGTRLTVL.

The chain links TRBV2 to TRBJ1-4; 8 nucleotides align to TRBD1. The CDR3 has 16 residues. Trimming took 5 bases from V and 0 from J; bases not matched to a gene: 5. The germline V gene has CDR1 SNHLY and CDR2 FYNNEI. The chain's CDR3 is CASSRDRTSTNEKLFF. The CDR3 DNA sequence: TGTGCCAGCAGTCGGGACAGGACTTCAACTAATGAAAAACTGTTTTTT.

The chain uses TRBV5-1 and TRBJ2-7, with D unclear. The CDR3 is 14 residues long. Germline assignment: CDR1 SGHRS and CDR2 YFSETQ. V shed 2 bases and J shed 0 bases, with 9 bases lying between them. CDR3 sequence (DNA): TGCGCCAGCAGCTTACAAACGTCCTCCTACGAGCAGTACTTC. Translation gives CASSLQTSSYEQYF.

This chain uses TRBV2 with TRBJ2-1, with TRBD2 identical over 7 bases. V dropped 2 bases and J dropped 9; count of bases not matched to a gene: 10. The CDR3 is made up of 15 amino acids. Germline values: CDR1 SNHLY, CDR2 FYNNEI. CDR3 sequence reads: CASSERTSTLSEQFF. The CDR3, as DNA: TGTGCCAGCAGTGAACGGACTAGTACCCTAAGTGAGCAGTTCTTC.

This chain joins TRBV29-1 and TRBJ2-1; 13 bases fit TRBD2. The CDR3 contains 14 residues. V shed 3 bases, J shed 9 bases, and the junction held 5 bases outside the gene matches. CDR1 is SQVTM and CDR2 is ANQGSEA in the germline V gene. Written as DNA, the CDR3 is TGCAGCGTTGACGGACTAGCGGGAGTAGGTGAGCAGTTCTTC. Translating it yields CSVDGLAGVGEQFF.